Each of the 16 T cell receptor beta chains below was sequenced from the same sample in a study of T cells in localized non-small cell lung cancer. TCRdb keeps only in-frame clones here, not all; method: immunoSEQ multiplex PCR. The table lists some 200 clones, around 21% of them singletons. This specimen was lung tumor tissue, taken before any cancer treatment. These receptors were taken from a male donor older than 55 with stage I lung adenocarcinoma.

This clone is classed as hyperexpanded. This chain joins TRBV11-3 and TRBJ2-7, with D possibly TRBD2 on 7 matching bases. Trimming pared 3 bases from V and 5 bases from J, leaving 14 bases between. Germline V gene lookup returns CDR1 SGHNT and CDR2 YENEEA. The CDR3 runs to 14 residues. The CDR3 nucleotides read TGTGCCAGCAGCTTGGGGGCGGGAGCGGACGAGCAGTACTTC. It is translated as CASSLGAGADEQYF.

This clone has only a few counts. V usage is TRBV30 and J usage is TRBJ2-7; D uncertain. The germline V and J ends were trimmed by 5 bases and 0 bases, with 8 bases remaining between them. There are 12 residues in the CDR3. Germline assignment: CDR1 GTSNPN and CDR2 SVGIG (reference sequence). CDR3 protein: CAWRINSYEQYF. CDR3 DNA sequence: TGTGCCTGGCGCATCAACTCCTACGAGCAGTACTTC.

By share, this clone counts as large. The chain links TRBV11-3 to TRBJ2-3, with D unclear. CDR3 size: 15 residues. Germline values: CDR1 SGHNT, CDR2 YENEEA. Trimming pared 2 bases from V and 0 bases from J, leaving 9 bases between. This CDR3 is CASSLTFGSTDTQYF. The CDR3 region has the DNA TGTGCCAGCAGCTTAACGTTTGGCAGCACAGATACGCAGTATTTT.

This clone was seen a few times. This sequence joins TRBV11-3 and TRBJ1-1; D is unresolved. CDR3 length: 18 residues. Germline V gives CDR1 SGHNT, CDR2 YENEEA. Trimming took off 5 bases at V and 1 base at J, with 23 bases between the two ends. This chain's CDR3 is CASSLRARAFMGNTEAFF. The CDR3 coding sequence is TGTGCCAGCAGCCTTCGTGCGAGGGCGTTCATGGGGAACACTGAAGCTTTCTTT.

The rearrangement uses TRBV28 and TRBJ1-2; D possibly corresponds to TRBD1 (5 bases). CDR1 is MDHEN and CDR2 is SYDVKM in the germline V gene. The CDR3 length is 12 residues. The germline V and J ends were trimmed by 8 bases and 4 bases, with 11 bases remaining between them. The CDR3 region has the DNA TGTGCCAGCGCCAGGGTCCGCTATGGCTACACCTTC. Its protein product is CASARVRYGYTF.

DNA of the CDR3: TGCGCCAGCAGCTTGGGTCACCGGGACATCGTCGCCGAGCAGTACTTC. Translated, it gives CASSLGHRDIVAEQYF. The V call is TRBV5-1, the J call TRBJ2-7, with a tentative D call TRBD1 (6 bases). V dropped 0 bases and J dropped 6 bases, with 19 bases sitting between them. Germline lookup yields CDR1 SGHRS and CDR2 YFSETQ. The CDR3 spans 16 residues.

This clone came up a few times. This sequence joins TRBV9 and TRBJ2-3; possibly TRBD1 for D (5 bases). This CDR3 comprises 16 residues. From germline, CDR1 is SGDLS and CDR2 YYNGEE. Trimming removed 2 bases at V and 0 bases at J, with 13 bases between. The CDR3 DNA sequence: TGTGCCAGCAGCGTTCGCAGTGGGGCTAGCACAGATACGCAGTATTTT. Its translation: CASSVRSGASTDTQYF.

V usage is TRBV5-1 and J usage is TRBJ2-3; 8 bases are shared with TRBD1. V was pared by 4 bases and J by 6 bases, with 16 bases of the junction left unmatched. CDR3 length: 17 residues. The germline V gene encodes CDR1 SGHRS and CDR2 YFSETQ. CDR3 amino acids: CASSQGGLQGATDTQYF. In nucleotides, the CDR3 is TGCGCCAGCAGCCAAGGGGGCTTGCAGGGGGCTACGGATACGCAGTATTTT.

The CDR3 nucleotides are TGTGCCAGCAGTTATATTACCGGTGGGGATCAGCCCCAGCATTTT. This gives the protein CASSYITGGDQPQHF. This chain uses TRBV6-8 with TRBJ1-5, with D unresolved. Trimming removed 3 bases at V and 5 bases at J, with 14 bases between. Germline V CDR1 and CDR2: MNHGY, SAAAGT. The length of the CDR3 is 15 residues.

The chain uses TRBV6-8 and TRBJ1-3; D is unclear. The CDR3 has 13 residues. V lost 5 bases and J lost 4, with 9 bases in between. Germline V lookup: CDR1 MNHGY, CDR2 SAAAGT. In nucleotides, the CDR3 is TGTGCCAGCAGTGATAGATGGGGAAACACCATATATTTT. As protein: CASSDRWGNTIYF.

This clone was counted a few times. The rearrangement joins TRBV19 to TRBJ2-3; 7 bases line up with TRBD2. The CDR3 covers 13 residues. CDR1 is LNHDA and CDR2 is SQIVND in the germline V gene (reference sequence). Unmatched junction bases numbered 7, after V lost 9 bases and J lost 4 bases. In DNA form, the CDR3 reads TGTGCCAGCCGGAGCGGGAACGCAGATACGCAGTATTTT. Translating it yields CASRSGNADTQYF.

The V and J genes are TRBV15 and TRBJ1-2; TRBD1 matches at 10 bases. Trimming removed 10 bases from V and 1 base from J; junction bases left unmatched: 6. The CDR3 has 14 amino acids. The germline gives CDR1 LNHNV, CDR2 YYDKDF (reference sequence). The chain's CDR3 is CAIKGDRGNYGYTF. CDR3 nucleotide sequence: TGTGCCATCAAAGGGGACAGGGGTAACTATGGCTACACCTTC.

The chain joins TRBV19 to TRBJ1-1; 9 bases line up with TRBD1. Trimming cost V 5 bases and J 8 bases; bases outside gene matches: 15. The CDR3 loop spans 16 amino acids. Per germline, CDR1 LNHDA and CDR2 SQIVND (reference sequence). CDR3 sequence: CASSFLRQGGNPEAFF. The CDR3 DNA is TGTGCCAGTAGTTTCTTGCGACAGGGGGGTAACCCGGAAGCTTTCTTT.

This chain links TRBV11-3 with TRBJ2-2; 9 bases match TRBD1. The junction had 3 bases not matched to a gene; V was cut back by 3 bases and J by 1 base. The CDR3 extends over 16 amino acids. Germline loops: CDR1 SGHNT, CDR2 YENEEA. The CDR3 is CASSFGQGWNTGELFF. The CDR3 bases are TGTGCCAGCAGCTTCGGACAGGGGTGGAACACCGGGGAGCTGTTTTTT.

The V call is TRBV12-1, the J call TRBJ2-7; the table's D call TRBD2 went unverified against the DNA. TRBV12-1 constitutes a pseudogene. The CDR3 spans 17 residues. This CDR3 is CASSLPGGQGCQGEQYF. The CDR3 coding sequence is TGTGCCAGCAGCTTGCCGGGGGGGCAGGGATGTCAGGGCGAGCAGTACTTC.

By sample fraction, this clone is large. The rearrangement links TRBV11-3 to TRBJ1-2; no definite D call. Germline CDR1 and CDR2: SGHNT and YENEEA. The CDR3 length is 16 residues. V was clipped by 5 bases and J by 8 bases, with 24 bases between them. CDR3 nucleotides: TGTGCCAGCAGCCTGCCCAATCCAAGCAGCAGTGGGGGCTACACCTTC. Translation gives CASSLPNPSSSGGYTF.